This TCR beta chain was recovered during a study of blood T cell repertoires in COVID-19. The overall study: Acute and convalescent COVID-19 samples came from the United States, Italy and Spain. In each case, the material was cDNA or gDNA derived from T cells, B-cell-depleted T cells, or PBMCs.

In the original analysis: It was from reference gene primer amplification that nucleated cell counts were estimated. Measured with immunoSEQ multiplex PCR; TCRdb has only the in-frame clones, and not every one. V, J and clone size derive from that table, while D and trimming were established from the DNA sequence. The sample lists 300,000 to 350,000 clones; almost 90% were seen once. Recruited during active infection, patients (from Seattle) were subsequently followed longitudinally. Trimming at V came to 6 bases and at J to 2 bases, leaving 6 bases not matched to a gene. CDR1 and CDR2 from the germline V gene are SGHDT and YYEEEE. The CDR3 has 14 amino acids.

Sequenced input: peripheral blood. This chain uses TRBV5-6 with TRBJ1-1; 8 bases are a match to TRBD1. This clonotype originated in a woman in her 70s with COVID-19, enrolled during active disease. DNA for the CDR3: TGTGCCAGCAAGAAGGGGACAGGTAACACTGAAGCTTTCTTT. Amino acid sequence: CASKKGTGNTEAFF.